The present T cell receptor beta chain was sequenced within a study of spatial heterogeneity in lung cancer. Across the study: The donor group consisted of some 70 patients who had untreated, early-stage non-small cell lung cancer.

This clonotype came up many times. The sample's time point: blood at routine non-recurrence follow-up after resection. Tumor, nontumor lung or frozen PBMC supplied whole RNA, sequenced without sorting. The germline gives CDR1 KGHSH, CDR2 LQKENI. There are 15 residues in the CDR3. V was pared by 1 base and J by 6 bases, with 16 bases between. A unique molecular identifier was carried by every single TCR cDNA molecule. One entry per CDR3 protein results from TCRdb running MiXCR on the 5' RACE reads. The profile covers about 36,000 distinct CDR3 sequences, with under 9% appearing a single time and over 8% taken by the ten largest.

This TCR was sampled from a male donor with early-stage non-small cell lung cancer. The chain is built from TRBV18 and TRBJ2-7, with D possibly called TRBD1 or TRBD2 (5 bases each). Sequences were derived from PBMCs, sampled at follow-up. The CDR3 DNA sequence: TGTGCCAGCTCACCACGCAGGGATGGAGGCGGCGAGCAGTACTTC. The encoded protein is CASSPRRDGGGEQYF.